A selection of T cell receptor beta chains follows, all from one sample in a study of radiation and T cells in renal cell carcinoma. The table came from immunoSEQ multiplex PCR; TCRdb's copy has only in-frame clones and leaves some out. Altogether around 100,000 clones are present, 84% being singletons, with the ten largest covering roughly 7.6%. Sequencing used blood, obtained from a patient whose treatment included radiotherapy and nephrectomy. The receptor source for this set is a man in his sixties with renal cell carcinoma. CDR3s include the opening cysteine and the closing phenylalanine or tryptophan. Fields, in order: CDR3 DNA, CDR3 protein, clone size, J gene, D gene, CDR3 length, V gene. The D gene is left open where the match is weak. The size field is filled for only some rows; it gives once, few, many or a size class.

CDR3 DNA: TGCGCCAGCAGCTACGGACCGGGACTAGCTTCCCAAGAGACCCAGTACTTC; CDR3 protein: CASSYGPGLASQETQYF; clone size: -; J gene: TRBJ2-5; D gene: TRBD2; CDR3 length: 17; V gene: TRBV5-1
CDR3 DNA: TGCGCCAGCAGCGATAATCGGGATACGCAGTATTTT; CDR3 protein: CASSDNRDTQYF; clone size: once; J gene: TRBJ2-3; D gene: -; CDR3 length: 12; V gene: TRBV5-1
CDR3 DNA: TGTGCCAGCAGCTCCCCTCGCGGGAGGGGGACCCAGTACTTC; CDR3 protein: CASSSPRGRGTQYF; clone size: -; J gene: TRBJ2-5; D gene: TRBD2; CDR3 length: 14; V gene: TRBV7-9
CDR3 DNA: TGTGCCAGCAGCTTGACAGGTCACGAGCAGTACTTC; CDR3 protein: CASSLTGHEQYF; clone size: -; J gene: TRBJ2-7; D gene: -; CDR3 length: 12; V gene: TRBV5-5
CDR3 DNA: TGTGCCAGCAGTGTAAGCAGGGCCTCCTACGAGCAGTACTTC; CDR3 protein: CASSVSRASYEQYF; clone size: -; J gene: TRBJ2-7; D gene: -; CDR3 length: 14; V gene: TRBV28
CDR3 DNA: TGTGCCAGCAGCCCTCTTTCCACCGGGGAGCTGTTTTTT; CDR3 protein: CASSPLSTGELFF; clone size: -; J gene: TRBJ2-2; D gene: -; CDR3 length: 13; V gene: TRBV6-6
CDR3 DNA: TGCGCCAGCAGCCAACGGACCCTCCCGGGACAGGGCAACACTGAAGCTTTCTTT; CDR3 protein: CASSQRTLPGQGNTEAFF; clone size: once; J gene: TRBJ1-1; D gene: TRBD1; CDR3 length: 18; V gene: TRBV4-1
CDR3 DNA: TGCAGCGTTGAAGAACAACTAGCGGGAGGCCAGAGGGAGTACTTC; CDR3 protein: CSVEEQLAGGQREYF; clone size: -; J gene: TRBJ2-5; D gene: TRBD2; CDR3 length: 15; V gene: TRBV29-1
CDR3 DNA: TGTGCCAGCCAGCTGGGGCCGCGACAGGCGGTCGAGCAGTACTTC; CDR3 protein: CASQLGPRQAVEQYF; clone size: -; J gene: TRBJ2-7; D gene: -; CDR3 length: 15; V gene: TRBV11-2
CDR3 DNA: TGTGCCAGCAGCCAAGGACTAGCGGGATCCTACGAGCAGTACTTC; CDR3 protein: CASSQGLAGSYEQYF; clone size: medium-sized; J gene: TRBJ2-7; D gene: TRBD2; CDR3 length: 15; V gene: TRBV4-2
CDR3 DNA: TGTGCCAGCAGTAAGGGCCCCGGGACGTACCAGCCCCAGCATTTT; CDR3 protein: CASSKGPGTYQPQHF; clone size: -; J gene: TRBJ1-5; D gene: -; CDR3 length: 15; V gene: TRBV6-5
CDR3 DNA: TGTGCCAGCTGGATCGTTAGCGGGAGGGCCAATGAGCAGTTCTTC; CDR3 protein: CASWIVSGRANEQFF; clone size: -; J gene: TRBJ2-1; D gene: TRBD2; CDR3 length: 15; V gene: TRBV27
CDR3 DNA: TGTGCCAGCAGTTCGGACAGGGAGATCGTTGAAAAACTGTTTTTT; CDR3 protein: CASSSDREIVEKLFF; clone size: -; J gene: TRBJ1-4; D gene: TRBD1; CDR3 length: 15; V gene: TRBV6-5
CDR3 DNA: TGTGCCAGTAGTACCCCGGGACAGAACACTGAAGCTTTCTTT; CDR3 protein: CASSTPGQNTEAFF; clone size: -; J gene: TRBJ1-1; D gene: -; CDR3 length: 14; V gene: TRBV19
CDR3 DNA: TGCGCCAGCAGGGGGACAGAAAGCAATGAAAAACTGTTTTTT; CDR3 protein: CASRGTESNEKLFF; clone size: -; J gene: TRBJ1-4; D gene: TRBD1; CDR3 length: 14; V gene: TRBV10-2
CDR3 DNA: TGTGCCAGCAGCTTAACGACTAGCGGGTTTCTTGGCGAGCAGTACTTC; CDR3 protein: CASSLTTSGFLGEQYF; clone size: -; J gene: TRBJ2-7; D gene: TRBD2; CDR3 length: 16; V gene: TRBV7-2
CDR3 DNA: TGTGCCAGCAGCCCGTCCAGGGCGAGCAATCAGCCCCAGCATTTT; CDR3 protein: CASSPSRASNQPQHF; clone size: -; J gene: TRBJ1-5; D gene: -; CDR3 length: 15; V gene: TRBV7-2
CDR3 DNA: TGTGCCAGCAGCTACAGGAACTATGGCTACACCTTC; CDR3 protein: CASSYRNYGYTF; clone size: -; J gene: TRBJ1-2; D gene: -; CDR3 length: 12; V gene: TRBV7-8
CDR3 DNA: TGTGCCAGTAGTATGACAGGGGGCGATGGCTACACCTTC; CDR3 protein: CASSMTGGDGYTF; clone size: few; J gene: TRBJ1-2; D gene: TRBD1; CDR3 length: 13; V gene: TRBV19
CDR3 DNA: TGTGCCACCAGCAGAGGTCATGAAGCTAACTATGGCTACACCTTC; CDR3 protein: CATSRGHEANYGYTF; clone size: -; J gene: TRBJ1-2; D gene: -; CDR3 length: 15; V gene: TRBV15
CDR3 DNA: TGTGCCAGCAGTCCATGGGGACTAGCGGGAGATTCTGGGGCCAACGTCCTGACTTTC; CDR3 protein: CASSPWGLAGDSGANVLTF; clone size: -; J gene: TRBJ2-6; D gene: TRBD2; CDR3 length: 19; V gene: TRBV2
CDR3 DNA: TGTGCCAGCAGTTTAGCTGGGGGACTAGCGGGTCAAAATGAGCAGTTCTTC; CDR3 protein: CASSLAGGLAGQNEQFF; clone size: -; J gene: TRBJ2-1; D gene: TRBD2; CDR3 length: 17; V gene: TRBV28
CDR3 DNA: TGTGCCAGCTCACCATCGTTCTACGAGCAGTACTTC; CDR3 protein: CASSPSFYEQYF; clone size: -; J gene: TRBJ2-7; D gene: -; CDR3 length: 12; V gene: TRBV18